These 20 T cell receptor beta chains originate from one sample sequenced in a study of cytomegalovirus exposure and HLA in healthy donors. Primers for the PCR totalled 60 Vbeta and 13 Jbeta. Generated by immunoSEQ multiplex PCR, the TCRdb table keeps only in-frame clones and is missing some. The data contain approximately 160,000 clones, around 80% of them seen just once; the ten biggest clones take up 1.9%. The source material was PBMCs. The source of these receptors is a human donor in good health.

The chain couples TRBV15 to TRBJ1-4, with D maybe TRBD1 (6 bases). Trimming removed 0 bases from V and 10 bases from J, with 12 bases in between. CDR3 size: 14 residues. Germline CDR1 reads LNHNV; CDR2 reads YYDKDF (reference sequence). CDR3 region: CATSRDPGVGKLFF. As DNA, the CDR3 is TGTGCCACCAGCAGAGATCCAGGGGTGGGAAAACTGTTTTTT.

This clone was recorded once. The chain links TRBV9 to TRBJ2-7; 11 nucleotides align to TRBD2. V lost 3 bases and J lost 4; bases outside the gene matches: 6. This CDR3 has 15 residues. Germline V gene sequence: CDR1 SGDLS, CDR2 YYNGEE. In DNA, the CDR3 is TGTGCCAGCAGCGAGTATAGCGGGGGGGCGTACGAGCAGTACTTC. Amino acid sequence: CASSEYSGGAYEQYF.

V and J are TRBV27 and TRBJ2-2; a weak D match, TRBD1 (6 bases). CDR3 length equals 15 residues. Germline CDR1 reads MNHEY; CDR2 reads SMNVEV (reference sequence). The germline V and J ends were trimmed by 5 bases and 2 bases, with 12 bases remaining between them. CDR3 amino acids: CASSKTGLNTGELFF. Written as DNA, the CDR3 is TGTGCCAGCAGTAAGACAGGTCTTAACACCGGGGAGCTGTTTTTT.

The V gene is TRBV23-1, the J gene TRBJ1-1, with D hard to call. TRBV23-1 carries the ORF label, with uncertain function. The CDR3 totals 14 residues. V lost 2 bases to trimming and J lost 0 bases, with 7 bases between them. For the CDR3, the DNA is TGCGCCAGCAGTCAAGGTGGCTTGAACACTGAAGCTTTCTTT. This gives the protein CASSQGGLNTEAFF.

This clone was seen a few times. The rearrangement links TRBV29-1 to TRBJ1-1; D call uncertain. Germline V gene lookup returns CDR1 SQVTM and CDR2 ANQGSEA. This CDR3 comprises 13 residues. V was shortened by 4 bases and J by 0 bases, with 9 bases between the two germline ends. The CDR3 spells CSVGGRMNTEAFF. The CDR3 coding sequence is TGCAGCGTTGGTGGGCGAATGAACACTGAAGCTTTCTTT.

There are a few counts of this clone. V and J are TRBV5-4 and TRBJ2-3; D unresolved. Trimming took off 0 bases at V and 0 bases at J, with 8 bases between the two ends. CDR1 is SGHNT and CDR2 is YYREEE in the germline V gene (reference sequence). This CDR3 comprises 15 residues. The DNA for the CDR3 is TGTGCCAGCAGCTTGGACTATGGAAGCACAGATACGCAGTATTTT. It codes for CASSLDYGSTDTQYF.

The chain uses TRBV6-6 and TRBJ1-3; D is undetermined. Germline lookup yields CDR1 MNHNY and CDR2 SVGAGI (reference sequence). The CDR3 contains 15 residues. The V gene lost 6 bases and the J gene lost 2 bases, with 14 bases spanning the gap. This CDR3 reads CASRADISPGNTIYF. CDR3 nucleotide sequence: TGTGCCAGCAGAGCCGACATATCACCTGGAAACACCATATATTTT.

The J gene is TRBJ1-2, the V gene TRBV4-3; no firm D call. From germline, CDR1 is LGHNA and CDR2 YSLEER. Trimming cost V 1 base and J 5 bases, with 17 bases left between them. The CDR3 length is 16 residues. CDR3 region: CASSQALSGMGYGYTF. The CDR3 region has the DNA TGCGCCAGCAGCCAAGCCCTCTCCGGGATGGGATATGGCTACACCTTC.

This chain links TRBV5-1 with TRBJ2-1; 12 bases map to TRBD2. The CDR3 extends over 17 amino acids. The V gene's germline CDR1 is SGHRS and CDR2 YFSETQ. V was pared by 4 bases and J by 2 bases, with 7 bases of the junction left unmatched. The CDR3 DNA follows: TGCGCCAGCAGCACGACTAGCGGGGGAAGGACCTACAATGAGCAGTTCTTC. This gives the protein CASSTTSGGRTYNEQFF. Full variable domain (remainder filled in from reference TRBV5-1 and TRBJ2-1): KAGVTQTPRYLIKTRGQQVTLSCSPISGHRSVSWYQQTPGQGLQFLFEYFSETQRNKGNFPGRFSGRQFSNSRSEMNVSTLELGDSALYLCASSTTSGGRTYNEQFFGPGTRLTVL.

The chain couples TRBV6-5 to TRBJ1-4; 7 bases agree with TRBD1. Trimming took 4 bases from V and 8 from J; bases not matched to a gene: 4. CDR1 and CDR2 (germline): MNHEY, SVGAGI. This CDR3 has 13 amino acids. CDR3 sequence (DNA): TGTGCCAGCAGTTTGTCGACAGGGGAAAAACTGTTTTTT. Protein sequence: CASSLSTGEKLFF.

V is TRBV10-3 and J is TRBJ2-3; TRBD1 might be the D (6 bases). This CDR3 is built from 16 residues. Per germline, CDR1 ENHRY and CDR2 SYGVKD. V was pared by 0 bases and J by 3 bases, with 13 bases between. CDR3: CAISESGTGTTDTQYF. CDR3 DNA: TGTGCCATCAGTGAGTCGGGAACCGGGACAACAGATACGCAGTATTTT.

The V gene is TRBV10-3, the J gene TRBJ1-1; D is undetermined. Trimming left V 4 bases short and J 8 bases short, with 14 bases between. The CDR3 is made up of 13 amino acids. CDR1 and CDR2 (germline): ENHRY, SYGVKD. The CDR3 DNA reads TGTGCCATCAGTGTCGGAGGGCGACCCGAAGCTTTCTTT. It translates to CAISVGGRPEAFF.

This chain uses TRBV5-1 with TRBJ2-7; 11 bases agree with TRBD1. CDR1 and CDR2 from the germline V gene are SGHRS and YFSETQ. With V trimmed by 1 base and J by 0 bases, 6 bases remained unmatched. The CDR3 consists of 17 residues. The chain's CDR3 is CASSLRDRGAHSYEQYF. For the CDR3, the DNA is TGCGCCAGCAGCTTGAGGGACAGGGGGGCACACTCCTACGAGCAGTACTTC.

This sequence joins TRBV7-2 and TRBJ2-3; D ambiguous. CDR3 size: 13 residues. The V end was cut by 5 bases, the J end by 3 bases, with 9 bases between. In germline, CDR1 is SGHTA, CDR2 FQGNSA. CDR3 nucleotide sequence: TGTGCCAGCAGCGCCGCTATGACAGATACGCAGTATTTT. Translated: CASSAAMTDTQYF.

CDR3 in amino acids: CASRQGPTDTQYF. The DNA for the CDR3 is TGTGCCAGCAGACAGGGTCCCACAGATACGCAGTATTTT. V is TRBV11-3 and J is TRBJ2-3, with D maybe TRBD1 (6 bases). Trimming stripped 6 bases from V and 2 bases from J, with 9 bases between. CDR3 size: 13 residues. Germline V gene sequence: CDR1 SGHNT, CDR2 YENEEA.

The CDR3 DNA is TGTGCCATCAGTGGAGCTAGCGGGGGCCCCTCCTACGAGCAGTACTTC. Protein product: CAISGASGGPSYEQYF. This chain joins TRBV10-3 and TRBJ2-7, with 10 bases that match TRBD2. V trimming: 4 bases; J trimming: 0 bases; junction bases outside the gene matches: 6. Germline CDR1 reads ENHRY; CDR2 reads SYGVKD. This CDR3 has 16 amino acids.

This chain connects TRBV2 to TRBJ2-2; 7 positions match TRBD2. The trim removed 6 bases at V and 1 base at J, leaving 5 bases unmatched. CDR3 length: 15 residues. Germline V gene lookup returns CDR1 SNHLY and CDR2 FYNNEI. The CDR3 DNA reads TGTGCCAGCAGGAGGGAGGGAGGGAACACCGGGGAGCTGTTTTTT. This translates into CASRREGGNTGELFF. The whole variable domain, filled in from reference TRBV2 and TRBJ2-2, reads EPEVTQTPSHQVTQMGQEVILRCVPISNHLYFYWYRQILGQKVEFLVSFYNNEISEKSEIFDDQFSVERPDGSNFTLKIRSTKLEDSAMYFCASRREGGNTGELFFGEGSRLTVL.

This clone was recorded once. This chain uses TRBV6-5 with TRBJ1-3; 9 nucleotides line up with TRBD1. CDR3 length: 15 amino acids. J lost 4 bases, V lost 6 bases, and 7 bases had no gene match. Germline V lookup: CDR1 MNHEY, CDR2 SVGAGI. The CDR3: CASSRGTGRGNTIYF. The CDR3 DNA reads TGTGCCAGCAGCCGAGGGACAGGGCGGGGAAACACCATATATTTT.

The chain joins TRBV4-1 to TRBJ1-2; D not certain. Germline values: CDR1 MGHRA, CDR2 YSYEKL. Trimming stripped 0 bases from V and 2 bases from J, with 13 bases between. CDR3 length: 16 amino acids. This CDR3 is CASSQEGTGKNYGYTF. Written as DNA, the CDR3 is TGCGCCAGCAGCCAAGAGGGAACCGGGAAGAACTATGGCTACACCTTC.

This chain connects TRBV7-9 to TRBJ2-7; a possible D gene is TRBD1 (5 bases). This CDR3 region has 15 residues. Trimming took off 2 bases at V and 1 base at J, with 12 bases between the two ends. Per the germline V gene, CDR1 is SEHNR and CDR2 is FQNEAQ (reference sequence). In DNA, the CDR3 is TGTGCCAGCAGCTTACCAGGGTACGAGTCCTACGAGCAGTACTTC. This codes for CASSLPGYESYEQYF. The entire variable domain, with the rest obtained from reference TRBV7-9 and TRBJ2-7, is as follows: DTGVSQNPRHKITKRGQNVTFRCDPISEHNRLYWYRQTLGQGPEFLTYFQNEAQLEKSRLLSDRFSAERPKGSFSTLEIQRTEQGDSAMYLCASSLPGYESYEQYFGPGTRLTVT.